The 4 T cell receptor beta chains presented below share a single source sample, sequenced in a study of blood T cell repertoires in COVID-19. Libraries were prepared by immunoSEQ multiplex PCR; TCRdb keeps only in-frame clonotypes and omits some of them. The top ten hold 2.6% of the sample, which has about 240,000 clones, roughly 90% seen once. Sequencing used PBMCs or T cells enriched from blood (not recorded which). The receptor set was obtained from a woman in her twenties or thirties with acute COVID-19.

This clone appeared once. The chain couples TRBV19 to TRBJ1-1, with 7 bases fitting TRBD1. Germline-derived CDR1 and CDR2 are LNHDA and SQIVND (reference sequence). V gave up 5 bases and J gave up 5 bases; unmatched junction bases: 11. The CDR3 has 15 residues. The CDR3 protein is CASSPVGRGATEAFF. Here the CDR3 DNA reads TGTGCCAGTAGTCCAGTGGGCAGGGGGGCGACTGAAGCTTTCTTT.

A few counts support this clone. Other DNA sequences in this specimen translate into the identical CDR3. This chain uses TRBV27 with TRBJ2-7, with 10 bases lining up with TRBD1. This CDR3 is built from 15 residues. The V gene's germline CDR1 is MNHEY and CDR2 SMNVEV (reference sequence). V dropped 5 bases and J dropped 2; count of bases not matched to a gene: 6. The CDR3 here is CASSLGQGGTYEQYF. CDR3 sequence (DNA): TGTGCCAGCAGTCTTGGACAGGGGGGGACCTACGAGCAGTACTTC.

The J gene is TRBJ2-5, the V gene TRBV3-1 (or the pseudogene TRBV3-2); possible D gene TRBD1, 5 bases. Germline lookup yields CDR1 LGHDT and CDR2 YNNKEL (reference sequence). The CDR3 is made up of 14 amino acids. The V and J ends lost 3 bases and 2 bases respectively, with 10 bases between them. The CDR3 DNA follows: TGTGCCAGCAGCCAGTTGCAGGGACAAGAGACCCAGTACTTC. Residues: CASSQLQGQETQYF.

In DNA form, the CDR3 reads TGTGCCAGCATCTCACAGGGGCCGACTGAAGCTTTCTTT. Its translation is CASISQGPTEAFF. The V call is TRBV2, the J call TRBJ1-1, with 7 bases fitting TRBD1. The CDR3 runs 13 residues. J gave up 5 bases and V 7 bases, and 7 bases lay outside the gene matches. Germline V CDR1 and CDR2: SNHLY, FYNNEI.